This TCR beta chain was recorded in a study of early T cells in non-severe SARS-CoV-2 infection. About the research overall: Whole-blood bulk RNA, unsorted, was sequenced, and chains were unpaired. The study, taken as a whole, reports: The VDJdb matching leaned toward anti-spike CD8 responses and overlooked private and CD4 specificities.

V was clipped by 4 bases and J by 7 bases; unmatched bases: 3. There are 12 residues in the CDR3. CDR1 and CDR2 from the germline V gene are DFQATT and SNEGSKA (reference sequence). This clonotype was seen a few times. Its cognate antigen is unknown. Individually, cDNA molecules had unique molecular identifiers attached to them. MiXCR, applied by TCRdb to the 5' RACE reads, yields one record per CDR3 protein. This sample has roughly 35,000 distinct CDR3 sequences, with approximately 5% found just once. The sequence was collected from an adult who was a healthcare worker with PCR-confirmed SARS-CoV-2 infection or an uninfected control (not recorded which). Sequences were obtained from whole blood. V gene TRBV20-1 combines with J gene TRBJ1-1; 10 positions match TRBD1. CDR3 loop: CSAMDRGDEAFF. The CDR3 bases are TGCAGTGCTATGGACAGGGGGGATGAAGCTTTCTTT.